Presented here are 31 T cell receptor beta chains from one specimen sequenced in a study of T cells expressing NK-cell markers. Each CDR3 protein gets one entry in TCRdb, which reprocessed the 5' RACE reads and gives no DNA. Found here are 300,000 to 450,000 distinct CDR3 sequences; the top ten clones hold around 4.9%. Source material: blood T cells: a sorted CD56 or NKG2C T cell subset, CD4+ or CD8+ T cells, or bulk PBMC T cells (not recorded which). These receptors were obtained from a man between 18 and 69 years old in good health.

This chain uses TRBV12-5 with TRBJ2-3; lacking DNA, the TRBD1 call made by TCRdb goes unchecked. Germline V lookup: CDR1 LGHNT, CDR2 FRNRAP. CDR3 length equals 14 residues. CDR3 in amino acids: CASGSGQGGDTQYF.

The chain carries TRBV19 and TRBJ2-5; the D gene TCRdb calls, TRBD1, cannot be checked with no DNA. Germline-derived CDR1 and CDR2 are LNHDA and SQIVND (reference sequence). The CDR3 sequence is 16 residues long. CDR3 amino acids: CASSILHGGVQETQYF.

The V call is TRBV28, the J call TRBJ2-1; TCRdb's D gene call, TRBD1, goes unchecked for lack of DNA. Germline-derived CDR1 and CDR2 are MDHEN and SYDVKM. This CDR3 is built from 14 residues. The CDR3 sequence is CASRLIRQGIEQFF.

The V gene is TRBV10-3, the J gene TRBJ2-1; TCRdb's D call of TRBD1 is untestable without DNA. Looked up from germline, CDR1 is ENHRY and CDR2 is SYGVKD. This CDR3 has 17 amino acids. The CDR3 sequence: CAISGVTTGVTIYEQFF.

This chain connects TRBV7-9 to TRBJ2-1; TCRdb's D call, TRBD1, is unchecked because there is no DNA. Germline assignment: CDR1 SEHNR and CDR2 FQNEAQ (reference sequence). The CDR3 is 14 residues long. The CDR3 protein is CASSPPGQGHFQFF. The whole variable domain, filled in from reference TRBV7-9 and TRBJ2-1, reads DTGVSQNPRHKITKRGQNVTFRCDPISEHNRLYWYRQTLGQGPEFLTYFQNEAQLEKSRLLSDRFSAERPKGSFSTLEIQRTEQGDSAMYLCASSPPGQGHFQFFGPGTRLTVL.

This rearrangement joins TRBV11-2 to TRBJ2-3; TCRdb returns TRBD1, unconfirmable since there is no DNA. Per the germline V gene, CDR1 is SGHAT and CDR2 is FQNNGV. This CDR3 has 14 residues. CDR3 protein: CASTPHGGKDTQYF.

The chain has TRBV7-9 and TRBJ2-3; TCRdb picks TRBD2, but there is no DNA to check that call. CDR1 and CDR2 from the germline V gene are SEHNR and FQNEAQ (reference sequence). The CDR3 consists of 17 residues. Here the CDR3 reads CASSAKRSGGLTDTQYF.

The CDR3 here is CSASRAGPQGEQYF. V and J are TRBV20-1 and TRBJ2-7; TCRdb calls TRBD2, which cannot be checked without DNA. The length of the CDR3 is 14 residues. CDR1 and CDR2 (germline): DFQATT, SNEGSKA (reference sequence).

This chain joins TRBV12-3 or TRBV12-4 and TRBJ2-1; TCRdb returns TRBD2, unconfirmable since there is no DNA. CDR3 size: 16 residues. The CDR3 reads CASSRTSWTGVPEQFF.

The J gene is TRBJ2-1, the V gene TRBV20-1; as DNA is missing, the TRBD2 call by TCRdb cannot be tested. The germline V gene has CDR1 DFQATT and CDR2 SNEGSKA (reference sequence). The CDR3 totals 11 residues. This CDR3 reads CSAKTSREQFF.

The chain recombines TRBV7-8 with TRBJ2-2; without DNA, the TCRdb call of TRBD1 cannot be checked. Per the germline V gene, CDR1 is SGHVS and CDR2 is FQNEAQ. The CDR3 consists of 16 residues. The CDR3 sequence is CASRETGLRVNGELFF.

The CDR3 region is CASSFPARGGSYEQYF. The chain combines TRBV5-5 with TRBJ2-7; TCRdb returns TRBD1, unconfirmable since there is no DNA. Germline-derived CDR1 and CDR2 are SGHKS and YYEKEE (reference sequence). The CDR3 sequence is 16 residues long.

The chain couples TRBV7-6 to TRBJ2-1; TCRdb lists TRBD1, though no DNA is available to test this call. This CDR3 comprises 15 residues. Germline loops: CDR1 SGHVS, CDR2 FNYEAQ. CDR3 in amino acids: CASSLARAGNNEQFF.

The gene calls are TRBV7-2 and TRBJ2-2; TCRdb picks TRBD1, but there is no DNA to check that call. The CDR3 length is 19 residues. CDR1 is SGHTA and CDR2 is FQGNSA in the germline V gene. The CDR3 region is CASSQGRTGGLFSTGELFF.

The rearrangement uses TRBV5-5 and TRBJ2-7. The CDR3 extends over 12 amino acids. Per the germline V gene, CDR1 is SGHKS and CDR2 is YYEKEE (reference sequence). The CDR3 sequence is CATGFTLYEQYF.

The genes are TRBV5-1 and TRBJ2-1; the TCRdb D gene call, TRBD1, has no DNA to confirm it. Germline CDR1 is SGHRS and CDR2 is YFSETQ. This CDR3 contains 15 residues. The CDR3 sequence is CASSLGQGLGNEQFF.

This chain links TRBV28 with TRBJ2-5; TCRdb returns TRBD1, unconfirmable since there is no DNA. Germline-derived CDR1 and CDR2 are MDHEN and SYDVKM. This CDR3 is built from 16 residues. The CDR3: CASSSTGTDLQETQYF.

The chain employs TRBV6-1 and TRBJ2-1; TCRdb indicates TRBD2, and absent DNA this call remains unverified. In germline, CDR1 is MNHNS, CDR2 SASEGT. The CDR3 sequence is 13 residues long. The CDR3 here is CAAGTSGMYEQFF.

The chain joins TRBV7-9 to TRBJ1-2; absent DNA, TCRdb's TRBD1 call cannot be checked. Germline V gene sequence: CDR1 SEHNR, CDR2 FQNEAQ (reference sequence). The CDR3 is 15 residues long. Here the CDR3 reads CASSLARVANYGYTF.

The chain has TRBV20-1 and TRBJ2-3; the TCRdb call, TRBD2, lacks DNA for checking. CDR1 and CDR2 (germline): DFQATT, SNEGSKA (reference sequence). This CDR3 has 14 residues. CDR3 protein: CSGHFGGPQDTQYF.

The J gene is TRBJ2-3, the V gene TRBV25-1; TCRdb selects TRBD1, and the lack of DNA leaves this call unchecked. The length of the CDR3 is 18 residues. CDR1 is MGHDK, CDR2 SYGVNS, per germline. CDR3 region: CASSERGSWQPYTDTQYF.

The gene calls are TRBV7-6 and TRBJ1-3; without DNA, the TCRdb call of TRBD1 cannot be checked. CDR1 is SGHVS and CDR2 is FNYEAQ in the germline V gene. The CDR3 is 15 residues long. The CDR3 sequence: CASSPGSNSGNTIYF.

The rearrangement uses TRBV10-1 and TRBJ1-4. The V gene's germline CDR1 is WNHNN and CDR2 SYGVQD (reference sequence). This CDR3 comprises 15 residues. The CDR3 is CASLGLGLFNEKLFF.

The rearrangement links TRBV24-1 to TRBJ2-3; TCRdb names TRBD1, which stays unverified in the absence of DNA. Germline V gene data show CDR1 as KGHDR and CDR2 as SFDVKD. The CDR3 spans 15 residues. The CDR3 is CATSAGQGSTDTQYF.

The gene calls are TRBV2 and TRBJ1-5; no DNA is available, so the TRBD1 call from TCRdb remains unchecked. This CDR3 spans 14 amino acids. The germline V gene encodes CDR1 SNHLY and CDR2 FYNNEI. The CDR3 sequence is CASKLQGGNQPQHF.

The chain has TRBV3-1 and TRBJ2-7. CDR3 length: 14 residues. CDR1 is LGHDT and CDR2 is YNNKEL in the germline V gene (reference sequence). The CDR3 region is CASSQGQGPYEQYF.

This rearrangement joins TRBV7-9 to TRBJ1-1. Germline CDR1 and CDR2: SEHNR and FQNEAQ (reference sequence). The CDR3 runs to 14 residues. The CDR3 protein is CASRSEGASLEAFF.

V and J are TRBV5-1 and TRBJ2-1; the TCRdb call, TRBD1, lacks DNA for checking. The CDR3 runs to 16 residues. Germline CDR1 reads SGHRS; CDR2 reads YFSETQ. CDR3 loop: CASSADGRGMFNEQFF.

V and J are TRBV28 and TRBJ2-4; the D call from TCRdb, TRBD2, cannot be confirmed without DNA. The CDR3 spans 15 residues. Germline loops: CDR1 MDHEN, CDR2 SYDVKM. CDR3 region: CASRPAGGAKNIQYF. Looking up the rest from reference TRBV28 and TRBJ2-4 gives the full variable domain: DVKVTQSSRYLVKRTGEKVFLECVQDMDHENMFWYRQDPGLGLRLIYFSYDVKMKEKGDIPEGYSVSREKKERFSLILESASTNQTSMYLCASRPAGGAKNIQYFGAGTRLSVL.

The chain has TRBV7-3 and TRBJ1-1. CDR1 and CDR2 (germline): SGHTA, FQGTGA. This CDR3 has 12 amino acids. The CDR3 region is CASRGEHTEAFF. The full variable domain, rest sourced from reference TRBV7-3 and TRBJ1-1, is GAGVSQTPSNKVTEKGKYVELRCDPISGHTALYWYRQSLGQGPEFLIYFQGTGAADDSGLPNDRFFAVRPEGSVSTLKIQRTERGDSAVYLCASRGEHTEAFFGQGTRLTVV.

The chain joins TRBV9 to TRBJ2-5; the D call of TRBD1 rests on TCRdb alone, since no DNA is present to check it. The CDR3 extends over 16 amino acids. The germline V gene has CDR1 SGDLS and CDR2 YYNGEE. CDR3 in amino acids: CASSPRQGPRGETQYF.